These T cell receptor beta chains were read from a single sample in a study of blood T cell repertoires in COVID-19. Using immunoSEQ multiplex PCR, the repertoire was profiled, and TCRdb retains in-frame clones only, with some absent. The profile shows more than 45,000 clones, around 87% of them singletons. Sequenced: peripheral blood. The source is a human donor with active COVID-19. The donor label of this sample is uncertain. CDR3s include the opening cysteine and the closing phenylalanine or tryptophan. A D gene is named only where the DNA matches it firmly. Clone size is not always given. Where it is, it says once, few, many or a class for expanded clones.

V	D	size	length	J	CDR3	DNA
TRBV2	TRBD1	NA	12	TRBJ1-5	CASGGGDQPQHF	TGTGCCAGCGGAGGGGGCGATCAGCCCCAGCATTTT
TRBV20-1	NA	NA	13	TRBJ1-2	CSASPQQGRDYTF	TGCAGTGCTAGTCCCCAGCAGGGGAGGGACTACACCTTC
TRBV7-2	TRBD2	NA	16	TRBJ2-7	CASSLSRTSGGYEQYF	TGTGCCAGCAGCTTGAGCCGGACTAGCGGGGGATACGAGCAGTACTTC
TRBV5-1	TRBD1	NA	15	TRBJ1-3	CASSLQGADGNTIYF	TGCGCCAGCAGCTTACAGGGGGCTGATGGAAACACCATATATTTT
TRBV6-2/TRBV6-3	TRBD2	NA	15	TRBJ2-5	CASSASGRAEETQYF	TGTGCCAGCAGTGCCAGCGGGAGGGCCGAAGAGACCCAGTACTTC
TRBV28	NA	NA	15	TRBJ2-5	CASSFRPRYQETQYF	TGTGCCAGCAGTTTTCGGCCGAGGTACCAAGAGACCCAGTACTTC
TRBV19	NA	few	16	TRBJ1-5	CASSIPRVSGNQPQHF	TGTGCCAGTAGTATTCCGAGAGTTTCGGGCAATCAGCCCCAGCATTTT
TRBV6-6	NA	NA	15	TRBJ1-3	CASRVEGRSGNTIYF	TGTGCCAGCAGGGTGGAGGGACGCTCTGGAAACACCATATATTTT
TRBV18	NA	NA	13	TRBJ1-2	CASTTVLGYGYTF	TGTGCCAGCACGACTGTGCTAGGCTATGGCTACACCTTC
TRBV18	NA	NA	15	TRBJ1-6	CASSPSTDRNSPLHF	TGTGCCAGCTCACCATCTACCGATCGTAATTCACCCCTCCACTTT
TRBV6-5	NA	NA	12	TRBJ1-1	CASSPRYTEAFF	TGTGCCAGCAGCCCGAGGTACACTGAAGCTTTCTTT
TRBV11-3	TRBD2	NA	15	TRBJ2-1	CASSSTRPGGGEQFF	TGTGCCAGCAGCTCCACCCGACCGGGGGGTGGTGAGCAGTTCTTC
TRBV5-4	TRBD1	few	15	TRBJ1-6	CASSGDRVGNSPLHF	TGTGCCAGCAGCGGGGACAGGGTTGGTAATTCACCCCTCCACTTT
TRBV5-4	TRBD2	NA	16	TRBJ2-5	CASSPSSGGALKTQYF	TGTGCCAGCAGCCCCTCAAGCGGGGGGGCCCTAAAGACCCAGTACTTC
TRBV2	TRBD1	NA	15	TRBJ1-6	CASSEARGQGSPLHF	TGTGCCAGCAGTGAAGCGAGGGGACAGGGATCACCCCTCCACTTT
TRBV5-1	TRBD2	NA	17	TRBJ2-5	CASSLRLAGGRQETQYF	TGCGCCAGCAGCTTGAGGCTAGCGGGGGGGCGGCAGGAGACCCAGTACTTC
TRBV29-1	NA	NA	14	TRBJ1-1	CSAAWGGLNTEAFF	TGCAGCGCCGCCTGGGGGGGACTGAACACTGAAGCTTTCTTT
TRBV24-1	NA	NA	13	TRBJ2-7	CATSDSRTAKMGF	TGTGCCACCAGTGATTCGCGGACAGCAAAGATGGGCTTC
TRBV5-1	NA	NA	13	TRBJ1-4	CASSFGANEKLFF	TGCGCCAGCAGCTTTGGGGCGAATGAAAAACTGTTTTTT
TRBV12-3/TRBV12-4	TRBD1	NA	12	TRBJ2-3	CASALTGDTQYF	TGTGCCAGCGCTTTGACAGGGGATACGCAGTATTTT
TRBV5-4	TRBD2	NA	14	TRBJ2-3	CASGHGGAKDTQYF	TGTGCCAGCGGCCACGGGGGGGCCAAAGATACGCAGTATTTT
TRBV3-1/TRBV3-2	TRBD2	NA	17	TRBJ2-7	CASSPYPPVAGGGEQYF	TGTGCCAGCAGCCCCTACCCTCCGGTAGCGGGAGGCGGTGAGCAGTACTTC
TRBV12-5	NA	NA	15	TRBJ2-7	CASATPGGRNYEQYF	TGTGCTAGTGCCACCCCGGGGGGCAGGAACTACGAGCAGTACTTC
TRBV19	NA	NA	16	TRBJ1-5	CASMAGPGQDNQPQHF	TGTGCCAGTATGGCCGGACCGGGACAAGACAATCAGCCCCAGCATTTT
TRBV11-2	TRBD1	NA	17	TRBJ2-2	CASSLALGTANTGELFF	TGTGCCAGCAGCTTAGCCCTTGGGACAGCGAACACCGGGGAGCTGTTTTTT
TRBV5-1	TRBD1	NA	14	TRBJ2-1	CASSPGTVDNEQFF	TGCGCCAGCAGCCCGGGGACAGTCGACAATGAGCAGTTCTTC
TRBV4-1	NA	once	15	TRBJ2-7	CASSERGTISYEQYF	TGCGCCAGCAGCGAAAGGGGGACTATCTCCTACGAGCAGTACTTC
TRBV5-1	NA	NA	14	TRBJ2-7	CASSPSTDSYEQYF	TGCGCCAGCAGCCCCTCGACAGATTCCTACGAGCAGTACTTC
TRBV28	NA	NA	14	TRBJ1-4	CASIGAEGSEKLFF	TGTGCCAGCATAGGGGCGGAGGGTAGTGAAAAACTGTTTTTT